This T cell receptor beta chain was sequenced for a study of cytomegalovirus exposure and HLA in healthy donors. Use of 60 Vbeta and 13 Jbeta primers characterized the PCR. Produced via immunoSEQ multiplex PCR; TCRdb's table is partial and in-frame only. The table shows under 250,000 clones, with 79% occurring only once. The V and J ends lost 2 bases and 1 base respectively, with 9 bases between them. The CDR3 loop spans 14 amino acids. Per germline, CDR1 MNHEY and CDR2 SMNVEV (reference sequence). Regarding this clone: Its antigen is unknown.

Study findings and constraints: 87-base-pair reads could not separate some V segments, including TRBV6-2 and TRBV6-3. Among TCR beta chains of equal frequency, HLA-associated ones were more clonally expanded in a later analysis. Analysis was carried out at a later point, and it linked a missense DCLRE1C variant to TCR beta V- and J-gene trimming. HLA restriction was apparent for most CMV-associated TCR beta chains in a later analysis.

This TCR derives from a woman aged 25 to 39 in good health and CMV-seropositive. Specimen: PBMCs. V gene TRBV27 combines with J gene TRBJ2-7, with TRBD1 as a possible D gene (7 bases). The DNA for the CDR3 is TGTGCCAGCAGTTTACAGGGGGGTTCCTACGAGCAGTACTTC. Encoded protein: CASSLQGGSYEQYF.